Listed below are T cell receptor beta chains from one sample, sequenced in a study of shared clonotypes between healthy human individuals. The repertoire was sequenced with immunoSEQ multiplex PCR; TCRdb's copy has only in-frame clones and lacks some. The top ten hold roughly 1.2% of the sample, which has some 1.4 million clones, roughly 97% seen once. Sequenced material: naive CD4+ T cells sorted from blood. The receptors here all came from a man under 40 in good health. CDR3s include the opening cysteine and the closing phenylalanine or tryptophan. D genes are given only for firm matches. A clone size is listed for some rows: how often the clone was seen (once, few, many), or a class if it is expanded.

TRBD2	TRBV4-3	TRBJ2-1	15	.	TGCGCCAGCAGCCAAGAGGGGACTATAACGTATGAGCAGTTCTTC	CASSQEGTITYEQFF
TRBD2	TRBV7-2	TRBJ2-1	15	.	TGTGCCAGCAGCGCCGATCTAGCGGGAGGGACTGAGCAGTTCTTC	CASSADLAGGTEQFF
TRBD2	TRBV29-1	TRBJ2-3	15	.	TGCAGCGAAGGGACTAGCGGGAGTGACACAGATACGCAGTATTTT	CSEGTSGSDTDTQYF
.	TRBV5-4	TRBJ2-2	14	.	TGTGCCAGCAGCTGGGGCTCGCGTGGCGGGGAGCTGTTTTTT	CASSWGSRGGELFF
TRBD1	TRBV18	TRBJ1-5	22	.	TGTGCCAGCTCACCACCTACCTTCGGACAGGGACGTAACGTAAACAACCATCAGCCCCAGCATTTT	CASSPPTFGQGRNVNNHQPQHF
.	TRBV4-1	TRBJ1-5	15	.	TGCGCCAGCAGCCAAGTTACAGGTGGGGTTCAGCCCCAGCATTTT	CASSQVTGGVQPQHF
.	TRBV19	TRBJ2-2	12	.	TGTGCCAGTAGTATTTGGACCGGGGAGCTGTTTTTT	CASSIWTGELFF
.	TRBV6-5	TRBJ1-2	16	.	TGTGCCAGCAGTTACTCGAGCAGGGTCGAGTCCTATGGCTACACCTTC	CASSYSSRVESYGYTF
.	TRBV18	TRBJ1-1	13	.	TGTGCCAGCTCATCGACAGGTAACACTGAAGCTTTCTTT	CASSSTGNTEAFF
TRBD2	TRBV5-4	TRBJ2-1	17	.	TGTGCCAGCAGCTTGGACTCGGCGGGAGGGCCGATTCATGAGCAGTTCTTC	CASSLDSAGGPIHEQFF
TRBD2	TRBV5-1	TRBJ2-3	17	.	TGCGCCAGCAGCTGGAGTACTAGCGGGAGATCTCCAGATACGCAGTATTTT	CASSWSTSGRSPDTQYF
TRBD1	TRBV10-3	TRBJ1-1	15	once	TGTGCCATCAGGAATCGGACAGGGGTGAACACTGAAGCTTTCTTT	CAIRNRTGVNTEAFF
.	TRBV5-1	TRBJ1-4	14	.	TGCGCCAGCAGCTTGGAGCGTTCCCATGAAAAACTGTTTTTT	CASSLERSHEKLFF
.	TRBV30	TRBJ2-5	17	.	TGTGCCTGGAGTGTTTTTATGGTGTTCCGGGGGCAAGAGACCCAGTACTTC	CAWSVFMVFRGQETQYF
.	TRBV30	TRBJ1-4	15	.	TGTGCCTGGAGCGAGGCAGTATTCAGCGGTGAAAAACTGTTTTTT	CAWSEAVFSGEKLFF
.	TRBV28	TRBJ1-2	14	.	TGTGCCAGCAGATGGGGAAAAGCTAACTATGGCTACACCTTC	CASRWGKANYGYTF
.	TRBV5-1	TRBJ1-2	16	.	TGCGCCAGCAGCTTGGAATTCGGGAGTTCTGGCTATGGCTACACCTTC	CASSLEFGSSGYGYTF
TRBD1	TRBV7-9	TRBJ2-2	18	.	TGTGCCAGCAGCGCCTCACCCCGACAGGGAACGAACACCGGGGAGCTGTTTTTT	CASSASPRQGTNTGELFF
.	TRBV6-5	TRBJ2-3	15	.	TGTGCCAGCAGTTACGGGGCGGGTCTCACAGATACGCAGTATTTT	CASSYGAGLTDTQYF
TRBD1	TRBV5-1	TRBJ1-2	17	.	TGCGCCAGCAGCTTGGTCCCCGGCCTAACAGGGGAAAGGGGCTACACCTTC	CASSLVPGLTGERGYTF
.	TRBV5-1	TRBJ2-2	15	.	TGCGCCAGCGATGAGGGGGCAGCGGGGACCGGGGAGCTGTTTTTT	CASDEGAAGTGELFF
TRBD2	TRBV20-1	TRBJ2-7	9	once	TGCAGTGCAGTGGGGGGGGACTACTTC	CSAVGGDYF
.	TRBV25-1	TRBJ1-3	13	.	TGTGCCAGCAGTGGGGAAGACAGAAACACCATATATTTT	CASSGEDRNTIYF
TRBD1	TRBV5-1	TRBJ1-1	16	.	TGCGCCAGCAGTCCCGACCCGACAGGGGTGAACACTGAAGCTTCCTTT	CASSPDPTGVNTEASF
.	TRBV18	TRBJ2-1	14	.	TGTGCCAGCTCACAACCGAGCCGCTACAATGAGCAGTTCTTC	CASSQPSRYNEQFF
.	TRBV6-4	TRBJ2-1	15	.	TGTGCCAGCAGCACGGACTCCAACTCCTACAATGAGCAGTTCTTC	CASSTDSNSYNEQFF
TRBD2	TRBV6-1	TRBJ2-7	13	.	TGTGCCAGCGGACTAGCGGGGGTCTACGAGCAGTACTTC	CASGLAGVYEQYF
.	TRBV28	TRBJ2-1	12	.	TGTGCCAGCAGGTCAGGATACAATGAGCAGTTCTTC	CASRSGYNEQFF
.	TRBV2	TRBJ2-2	16	.	TGTGCCAGCAGCCTAACCGGGACACGTATGGCCGGGGAGCTGTTTTTT	CASSLTGTRMAGELFF
.	TRBV27	TRBJ1-5	14	few	TGTGCCAGCAGTTTATCTTCAGGGGCCGGGCCCCAGCATTTT	CASSLSSGAGPQHF
.	TRBV27	TRBJ1-4	13	.	TGTGCCAGCAGTCGGAGGGGGTATGAAAAACTGTTTTTT	CASSRRGYEKLFF
.	TRBV30	TRBJ2-1	14	.	TGTGCCTGGAATAGTCGGGTGGTATACAATGAGCAGTTCTTC	CAWNSRVVYNEQFF
.	TRBV28	TRBJ1-2	11	.	TGTGCCAGCGAAGACAGCTATGGCTACACCTTC	CASEDSYGYTF
.	TRBV7-2	TRBJ2-1	16	.	TGTGCCAGCAGCTTAACATTTTCTAGCTCCTACAATGAGCAGTTCTTC	CASSLTFSSSYNEQFF
TRBD2	TRBV11-2	TRBJ2-7	16	.	TGTGCCAGCAGCTTGGTTCTCGGGGGAGGGCCGCGGGAGCAGTACTTC	CASSLVLGGGPREQYF
TRBD2	TRBV11-2	TRBJ2-1	15	.	TGTGCCAGCAGCTTCGGGAGGCCCGTCTACAATGAGCAGTTCTTC	CASSFGRPVYNEQFF
.	TRBV28	TRBJ1-2	12	.	TGTGCCAGCAGTACCCCTAAGTGGGGCTACACCTTC	CASSTPKWGYTF
.	TRBV30	TRBJ1-4	14	.	TGTGCCTGGAGGTCACCAGGGGCGGTTGAAAAACTGTTTTTT	CAWRSPGAVEKLFF
.	TRBV6-5	TRBJ2-7	15	.	TGTGCCAGCAGTCCCGACTACGGGGGGCAATACGAGCAGTACTTC	CASSPDYGGQYEQYF
TRBD2	TRBV5-1	TRBJ2-1	18	.	TGCGCCAGCAGCCTCCCGGGACTAGCGGGAGGAGGTCACAATGAGCAGTTCTTC	CASSLPGLAGGGHNEQFF
.	TRBV5-4	TRBJ2-5	14	.	TGTGCCAGCAGCTTTGGACAGCCCCAAGAGACCCAGTACTTC	CASSFGQPQETQYF
.	TRBV7-2	TRBJ2-6	15	.	TGTGCCAGCAGCTTAGATGGGCCTGGGGCCAACGTCCTGACTTTC	CASSLDGPGANVLTF
.	TRBV14	TRBJ1-4	16	once	TGTGCCAGCAGCCAAGGGGCTTGGGCAACTAATGAAAAACTGTTTTTT	CASSQGAWATNEKLFF
.	TRBV7-9	TRBJ1-2	18	.	TGTGCCAGCAGCTTAGAGGCGGGGCAGGGAGGGAGGAAGAATGGCTACACCTTC	CASSLEAGQGGRKNGYTF
TRBD1	TRBV28	TRBJ1-3	16	.	TGTGCCAGCAGTTTATCCGTACAGGGGTCTGGAAACACCATATATTTT	CASSLSVQGSGNTIYF
TRBD2	TRBV5-1	TRBJ2-2	14	.	TGCGCCAGCAGCCAGGGACTAAACACCGGGGAGCTGTTTTTT	CASSQGLNTGELFF
.	TRBV21-1	TRBJ2-4	14	.	TGTGCCTGCTTAGCCGAGAGGTGGGGGGACATTCAGTACTTC	CACLAERWGDIQYF
.	TRBV6-6	TRBJ2-3	15	.	TGTGCCAGCAAGAACCAGGGGCTTCGCACAGATACGCAGTATTTT	CASKNQGLRTDTQYF
TRBD1	TRBV7-9	TRBJ1-2	14	.	TGTGCCAGCAGCTTTCCCGACAGGGTCGATGGCTACACCTTC	CASSFPDRVDGYTF
.	TRBV14	TRBJ2-6	15	.	TGTGCCAGCAGCCCGACGCAGTCAGGGGCCAACGTCCTGACTTTC	CASSPTQSGANVLTF
TRBD1	TRBV28	TRBJ2-7	15	.	TGTGCCAGCATGTTGGGCAGGGGGTTTACCTACGAGCAGTACTTC	CASMLGRGFTYEQYF
TRBD1	TRBV11-2	TRBJ2-1	16	.	TGTGCCAGCAGCTTCTACAGGGGGCCGAGGCACAATGAGCAGTTCTTC	CASSFYRGPRHNEQFF
.	TRBV6-1	TRBJ1-2	14	.	TGTGCCAGCACGTCCCAGGACCTCTACTATGGCTACACCTTC	CASTSQDLYYGYTF
.	TRBV4-2	TRBJ2-7	20	once	TGTGCCAGCAGCCAAGACAGGGGGAGGTTTTTTGGCGGGGCTTACTACGAGCAGTACTTC	CASSQDRGRFFGGAYYEQYF
TRBD1	TRBV6-5	TRBJ2-1	15	.	TGTGCCAGCAGTCCGGACAGGGTGGACTACAATGAGCAGTTCTTC	CASSPDRVDYNEQFF
TRBD1	TRBV18	TRBJ2-6	19	once	TGTGCCAGCTCAGCGTCCTACAGGGGTGAAATCTCTGGGGCCAACGTCCTGACTTTC	CASSASYRGEISGANVLTF
.	TRBV18	TRBJ2-1	16	.	TGTGCCAGCTCACCACCAGGACTCAGCTCCTACAATGAGCAGTTCTTC	CASSPPGLSSYNEQFF
.	TRBV27	TRBJ1-2	14	.	TGTGCCAGCAGTTTATGGCCTTCTAACTATGGCTACACCTTC	CASSLWPSNYGYTF
.	TRBV2	TRBJ2-2	15	.	TGTGCCAGCTCGGAGCTAGCGACCTCCGGCGGGGAGCTGTTTTTT	CASSELATSGGELFF